The clone carrying this TCR beta chain turned up a few times. V dropped 6 bases and J dropped 3 bases, with 11 bases sitting between them. This CDR3 comprises 14 residues. Germline lookup yields CDR1 ENHRY and CDR2 SYGVKD. What was sequenced were expressed TCRB transcripts, since all of the isolated RNA had been reverse transcribed. Sequencing of naive, central memory and regulatory T cell samples gave an average of approximately 3.5 million reads. Assay used: immunoSEQ multiplex PCR; TCRdb lists only in-frame clones, some missing. This sample carries about 320,000 clones, around 15% of them seen once, and the ten largest clones take under 8.5%. These data come from a study of beta chain features in type 1 diabetes. Sorting of CD4+ naive, central memory, regulatory and stem cell-like memory cells was performed via CD45RO/CCR7/CD25/CD127/CD95/CD27.

The sample taken for sequencing was central memory CD4+ T cells from blood. The rearrangement joins TRBV10-3 to TRBJ2-2; D is perhaps TRBD2 (5 bases). The receptor comes from a man younger than 45 in good health. The CDR3 DNA is TGTGCCATCAGAGGAGAGGGAGACACCGGGGAGCTGTTTTTT. As protein: CAIRGEGDTGELFF.